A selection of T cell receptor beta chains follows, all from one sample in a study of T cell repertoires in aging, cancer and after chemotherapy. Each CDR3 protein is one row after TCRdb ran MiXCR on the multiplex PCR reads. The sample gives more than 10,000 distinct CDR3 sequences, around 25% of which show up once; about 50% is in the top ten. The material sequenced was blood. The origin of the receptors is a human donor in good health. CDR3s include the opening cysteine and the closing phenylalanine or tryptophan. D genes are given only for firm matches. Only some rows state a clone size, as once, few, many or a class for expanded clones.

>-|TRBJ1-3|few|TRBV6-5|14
TGTGCCAGCAGTTACTCGGGGTCTGGAAACACCATATATTTT
CASSYSGSGNTIYF
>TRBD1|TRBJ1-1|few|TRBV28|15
TGTGCCAGCCCCGGGGCAGGGGGCAGTGGCACTGAAGCTTTCTTT
CASPGAGGSGTEAFF
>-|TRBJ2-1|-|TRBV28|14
TGTGCCAGCGGTCCGCCGGGAGCCTACAATGAGCAGTTCTTC
CASGPPGAYNEQFF
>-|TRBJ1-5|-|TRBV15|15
TGTGCCACCAGCAGTGCTCGTAATGAGGATCAGCCCCAGCATTTT
CATSSARNEDQPQHF
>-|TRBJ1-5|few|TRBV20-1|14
TGCAGTGCTATAACAGGATACTATGTTAGGCCCCAGCATTTT
CSAITGYYVRPQHF
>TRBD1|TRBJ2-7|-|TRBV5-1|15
TGCGCCAGCAGCTTGGCGGACAGGGGGCTGAACGAGCAGTACTTC
CASSLADRGLNEQYF
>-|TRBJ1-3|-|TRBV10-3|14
TGTGCCATCAGAGAACAGGGACCTGGAAACACCATATATTTT
CAIREQGPGNTIYF
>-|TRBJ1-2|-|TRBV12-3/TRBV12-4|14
TGTGCCAGCAGCCGGGACGGAACTAACTATGGCTACACCTTC
CASSRDGTNYGYTF
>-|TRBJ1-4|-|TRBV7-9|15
TGTGCCAGCAGCTTTTTTGGGGAAGGAGGTGAAAAACTGTTTTTT
CASSFFGEGGEKLFF
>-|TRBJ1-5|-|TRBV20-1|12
TGCAGTGCGAGACATGGAAATCAGCCCCAGCATTTT
CSARHGNQPQHF
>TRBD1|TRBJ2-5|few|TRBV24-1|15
TGTGCCACCAGTGATTCGGACAGGCCCCAAGAGACCCAGTACTTC
CATSDSDRPQETQYF
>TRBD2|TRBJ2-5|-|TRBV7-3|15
TGTGCCAGCAGGCCTTCAGCGGGGGGGCTGGAGACCCAGTACTTC
CASRPSAGGLETQYF
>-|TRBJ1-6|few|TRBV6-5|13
TGTGCCAGCAGTTTGGACTATAATTCACCCCTCCACTTT
CASSLDYNSPLHF
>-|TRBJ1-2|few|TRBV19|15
TGTGCCAGTAGTGCCGCGGACCAGGGCGTATATGGCTACACCTTC
CASSAADQGVYGYTF
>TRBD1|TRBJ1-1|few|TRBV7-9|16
TGTGCCAGCAGCCCATTCACAGGGGGCATGAACACTGAAGCTTTCTTT
CASSPFTGGMNTEAFF
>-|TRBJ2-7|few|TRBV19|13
TGTGCCAGTAGTATTGGCAGTATCTACGAGCAGTACTTC
CASSIGSIYEQYF
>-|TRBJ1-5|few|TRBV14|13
TGTGCCAGCAGCCCAACGCCTCAGGAGCCCCAGCATTTT
CASSPTPQEPQHF
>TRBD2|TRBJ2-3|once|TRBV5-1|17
TGCGCCAGCAGCCGACGGACTAGCGGGGGGATTACAGATACGCAGTATTTT
CASSRRTSGGITDTQYF
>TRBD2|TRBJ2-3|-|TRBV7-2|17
TGTGCCAGCAGCCAAGACCCTAGCGGGGGGCGCGTAGATACGCAGTATTTT
CASSQDPSGGRVDTQYF
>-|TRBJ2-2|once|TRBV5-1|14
TGCGCCAGCAGCCTTGACCCAGCCACCGGGGAGCTGTTTTTT
CASSLDPATGELFF
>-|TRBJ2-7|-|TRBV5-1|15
TGCGCCAGCAGCCCCCCGACAGTAGGGCGGTACGAGCAGTACTTC
CASSPPTVGRYEQYF
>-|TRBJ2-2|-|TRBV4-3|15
TGCGCCAGCAGCCAAGATTTCACCACCACCGGGGAGCTGTTTTTT
CASSQDFTTTGELFF
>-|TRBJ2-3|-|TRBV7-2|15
TGTGCTAGCGCCGTGGGAGTTTCTAGCACAGATACGCAGTATTTT
CASAVGVSSTDTQYF
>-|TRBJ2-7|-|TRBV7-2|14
TGTGCCAGCAGCTTATCCGGGGGCGGCTACGAGCAGTACTTC
CASSLSGGGYEQYF
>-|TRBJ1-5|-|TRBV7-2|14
TGTGCCAGCAGCTTAGACGGCAGGGTGCAGCCCCAGCATTTT
CASSLDGRVQPQHF
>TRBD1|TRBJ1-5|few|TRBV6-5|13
TGTGCCACCCACAGGGGGTACAATCAGCCCCAGCATTTT
CATHRGYNQPQHF
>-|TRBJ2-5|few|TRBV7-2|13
TGTGCCAGCAGCCTTGGTTTGTTAGAGACCCAGTACTTC
CASSLGLLETQYF
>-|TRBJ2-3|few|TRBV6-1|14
TGTGCCAGCAGTAATTCGGGGACCACAGATACGCAGTATTTT
CASSNSGTTDTQYF
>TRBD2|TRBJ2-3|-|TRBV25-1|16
TGTGCCAGCAGTCATCAGCGGGGGGCCTACACAGATACGCAGTATTTT
CASSHQRGAYTDTQYF
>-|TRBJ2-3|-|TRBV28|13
TGTGCCAGCAGTTTACAGTCCACAGATACGCAGTATTTT
CASSLQSTDTQYF
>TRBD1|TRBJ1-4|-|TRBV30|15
TGTGCCTGGAGTGCCGGGGACAGGGGAGGCGAAAAACTGTTTTTT
CAWSAGDRGGEKLFF
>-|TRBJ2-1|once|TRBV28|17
TGTGCCAGCAGCACAAACGGAGGGAGCGTACGGAACAATGAGCAGTTCTTC
CASSTNGGSVRNNEQFF
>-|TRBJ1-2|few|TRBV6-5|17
TGTGCCAGCCAGGTCATTGGGGCCCGATTAGCTAACTATGGCTACACCTTC
CASQVIGARLANYGYTF
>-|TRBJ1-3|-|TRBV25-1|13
TGTGCCAGCAGTCGATGGACAGGAAACACCATATATTTT
CASSRWTGNTIYF
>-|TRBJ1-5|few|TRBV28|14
TGTGCCAGCAGTCTGAGGGGAGCGAATCAGCCCCAGCATTTT
CASSLRGANQPQHF